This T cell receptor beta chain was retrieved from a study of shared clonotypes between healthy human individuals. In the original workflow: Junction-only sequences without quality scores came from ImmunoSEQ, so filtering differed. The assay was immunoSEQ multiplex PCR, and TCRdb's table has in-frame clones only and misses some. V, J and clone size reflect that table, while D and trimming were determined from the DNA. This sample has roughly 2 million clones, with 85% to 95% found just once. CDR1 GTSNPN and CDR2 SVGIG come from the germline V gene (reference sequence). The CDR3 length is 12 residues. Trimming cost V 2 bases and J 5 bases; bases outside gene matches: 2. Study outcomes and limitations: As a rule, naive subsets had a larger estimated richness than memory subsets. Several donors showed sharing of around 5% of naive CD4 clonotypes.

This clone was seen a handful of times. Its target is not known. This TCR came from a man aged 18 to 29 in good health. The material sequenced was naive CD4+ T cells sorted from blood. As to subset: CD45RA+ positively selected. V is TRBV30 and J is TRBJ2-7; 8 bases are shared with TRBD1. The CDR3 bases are TGTGCCTGGAGTCCGGACAGGGACGAGCAGTACTTC. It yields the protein CAWSPDRDEQYF.